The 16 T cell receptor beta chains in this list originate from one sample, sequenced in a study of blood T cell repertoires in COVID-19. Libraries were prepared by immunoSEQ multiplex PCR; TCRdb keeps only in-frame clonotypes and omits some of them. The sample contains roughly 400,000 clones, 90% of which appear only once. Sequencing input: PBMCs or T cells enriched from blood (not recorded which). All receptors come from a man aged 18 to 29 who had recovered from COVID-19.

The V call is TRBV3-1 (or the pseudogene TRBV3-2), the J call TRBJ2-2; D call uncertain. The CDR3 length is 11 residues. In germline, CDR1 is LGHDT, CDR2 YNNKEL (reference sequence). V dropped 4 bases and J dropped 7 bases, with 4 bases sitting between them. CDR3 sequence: CASSLIGELFF. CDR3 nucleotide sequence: TGTGCCAGCAGCCTCATCGGGGAGCTGTTTTTT.

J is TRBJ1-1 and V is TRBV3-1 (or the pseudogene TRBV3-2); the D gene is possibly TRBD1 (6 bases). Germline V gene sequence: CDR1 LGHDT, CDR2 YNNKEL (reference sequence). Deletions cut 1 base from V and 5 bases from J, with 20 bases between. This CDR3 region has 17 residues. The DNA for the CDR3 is TGTGCCAGCAGCCAAGTTGGTACGGCAGGGGAGGGGACTGAAGCTTTCTTT. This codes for CASSQVGTAGEGTEAFF.

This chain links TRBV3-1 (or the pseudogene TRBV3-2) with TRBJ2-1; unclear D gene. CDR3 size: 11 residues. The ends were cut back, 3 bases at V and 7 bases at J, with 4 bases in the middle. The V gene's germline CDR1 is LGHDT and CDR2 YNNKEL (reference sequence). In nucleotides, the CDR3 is TGTGCCAGCAGCCACAAAAATGAGCAGTTCTTC. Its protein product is CASSHKNEQFF.

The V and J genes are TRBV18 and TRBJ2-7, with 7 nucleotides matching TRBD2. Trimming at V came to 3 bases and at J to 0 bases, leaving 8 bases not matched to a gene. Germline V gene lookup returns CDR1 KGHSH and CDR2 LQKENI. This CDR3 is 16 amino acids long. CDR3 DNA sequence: TGTGCCAGCTCACCTTTTACGGGAGGCGCCTCCTACGAGCAGTACTTC. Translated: CASSPFTGGASYEQYF.

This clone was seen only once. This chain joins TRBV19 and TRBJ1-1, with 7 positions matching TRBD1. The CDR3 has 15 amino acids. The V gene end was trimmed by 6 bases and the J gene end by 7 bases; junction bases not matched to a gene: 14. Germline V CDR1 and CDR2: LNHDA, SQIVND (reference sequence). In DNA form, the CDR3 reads TGTGCCAGTAGCAAATTCGCACAGGGGAATAGTGAAGCTTTCTTT. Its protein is CASSKFAQGNSEAFF.

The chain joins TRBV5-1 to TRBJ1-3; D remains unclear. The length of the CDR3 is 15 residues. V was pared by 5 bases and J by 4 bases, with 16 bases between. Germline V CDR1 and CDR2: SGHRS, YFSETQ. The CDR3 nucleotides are TGCGCCAGCAGACGGTCCCTCGGTGAAGGAAACACCATATATTTT. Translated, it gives CASRRSLGEGNTIYF.

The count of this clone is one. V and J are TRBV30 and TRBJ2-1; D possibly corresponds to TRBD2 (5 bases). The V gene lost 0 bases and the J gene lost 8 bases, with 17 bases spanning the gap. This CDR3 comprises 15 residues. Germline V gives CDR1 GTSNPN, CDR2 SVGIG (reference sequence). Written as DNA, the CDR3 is TGTGCCTGGAGTGTAACCAAGAGGGTTGGGGATGAGCAGTTCTTC. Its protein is CAWSVTKRVGDEQFF.

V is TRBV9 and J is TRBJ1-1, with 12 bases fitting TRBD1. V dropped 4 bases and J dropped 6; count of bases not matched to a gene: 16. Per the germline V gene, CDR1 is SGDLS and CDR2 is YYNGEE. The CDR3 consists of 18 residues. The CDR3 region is CASSPGTGGLQEEAEAFF. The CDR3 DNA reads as TGTGCCAGCAGCCCCGGGACAGGGGGCCTCCAAGAAGAGGCTGAAGCTTTCTTT.

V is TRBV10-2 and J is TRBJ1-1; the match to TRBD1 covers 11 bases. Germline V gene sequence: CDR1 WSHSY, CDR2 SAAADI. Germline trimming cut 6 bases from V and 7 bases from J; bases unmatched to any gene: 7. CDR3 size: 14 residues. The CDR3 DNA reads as TGCGCCAGCAGGCAGGACAGGGGGCTGGATGAAGCTTTCTTT. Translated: CASRQDRGLDEAFF.

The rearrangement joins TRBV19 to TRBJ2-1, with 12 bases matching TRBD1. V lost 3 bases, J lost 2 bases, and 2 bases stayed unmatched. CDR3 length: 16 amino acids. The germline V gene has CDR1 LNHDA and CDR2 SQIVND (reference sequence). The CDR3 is CASSMGQGAPYNEQFF. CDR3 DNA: TGTGCCAGTAGTATGGGACAGGGGGCCCCCTACAATGAGCAGTTCTTC.

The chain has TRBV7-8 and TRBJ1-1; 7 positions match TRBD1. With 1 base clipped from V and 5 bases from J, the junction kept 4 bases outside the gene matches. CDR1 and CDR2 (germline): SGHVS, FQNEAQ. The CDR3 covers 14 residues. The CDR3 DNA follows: TGTGCCAGCAGCTTAGGGGCAGGGGGAACTGAAGCTTTCTTT. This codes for CASSLGAGGTEAFF.

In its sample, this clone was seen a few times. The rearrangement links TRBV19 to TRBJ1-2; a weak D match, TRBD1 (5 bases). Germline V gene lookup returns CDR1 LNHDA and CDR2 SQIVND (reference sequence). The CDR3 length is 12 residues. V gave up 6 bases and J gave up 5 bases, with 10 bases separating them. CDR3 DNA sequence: TGTGCCAGTAGCGCAGCAGGGTATGGCTACACCTTC. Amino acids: CASSAAGYGYTF.

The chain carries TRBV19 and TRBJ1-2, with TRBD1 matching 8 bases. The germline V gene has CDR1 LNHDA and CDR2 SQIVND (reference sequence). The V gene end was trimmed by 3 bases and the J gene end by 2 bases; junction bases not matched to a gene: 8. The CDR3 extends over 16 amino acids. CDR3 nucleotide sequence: TGTGCCAGTAGTATGGCCCCAGGACAGGGAAACTATGGCTACACCTTC. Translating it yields CASSMAPGQGNYGYTF.

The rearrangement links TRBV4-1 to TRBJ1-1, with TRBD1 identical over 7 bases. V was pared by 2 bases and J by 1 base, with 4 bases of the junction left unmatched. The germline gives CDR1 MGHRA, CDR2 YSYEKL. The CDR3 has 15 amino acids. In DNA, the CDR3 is TGCGCCAGCAGCCAACAAGGACAGGCGAACACTGAAGCTTTCTTT. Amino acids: CASSQQGQANTEAFF.

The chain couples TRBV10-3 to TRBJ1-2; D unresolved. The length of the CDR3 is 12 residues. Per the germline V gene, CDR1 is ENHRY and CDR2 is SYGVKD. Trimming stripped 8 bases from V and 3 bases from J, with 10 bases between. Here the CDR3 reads CAIGKEDYGYTF. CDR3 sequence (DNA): TGTGCCATCGGAAAGGAGGACTATGGCTACACCTTC.

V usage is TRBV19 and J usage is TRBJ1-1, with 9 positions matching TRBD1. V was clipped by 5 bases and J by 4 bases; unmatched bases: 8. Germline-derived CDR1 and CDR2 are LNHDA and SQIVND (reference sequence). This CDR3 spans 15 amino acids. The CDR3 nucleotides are TGTGCCAGTAGTCTCCGGACAGGGGTTGCCACTGAAGCTTTCTTT. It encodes CASSLRTGVATEAFF.